This TCR beta chain was found in a study of blood T cells in healthy people across ages. Germline V lookup: CDR1 SGHTA, CDR2 FQGNSA. The ends were cut back, 5 bases at V and 0 bases at J, with 4 bases in the middle. This CDR3 is 12 amino acids long. Details on this clonotype: Antigen: not known.

It was with a sample-barcoded 5' primer and a J-beta primer mix that a second PCR of about 6 to 12 cycles was run. Each cDNA molecule carried a tag from a template-switch adaptor that contained 12 random nucleotides. TCRdb re-called the 5' RACE reads with MiXCR, one entry per CDR3 protein. The repertoire has around 500,000 distinct CDR3 sequences, 45% to 55% of them found once; the top ten carry 20% to 25%. Whole-study findings and limits: Age showed a roughly linear inverse relationship with TCR beta diversity per million T cells.

The sequenced sample was blood. This TCR was sampled from an older man in good health. The chain is built from TRBV7-2 and TRBJ2-5, with D uncertain. The CDR3 DNA sequence: TGTGCCAGCAGCACATACCAAGAGACCCAGTACTTC. Translated: CASSTYQETQYF.